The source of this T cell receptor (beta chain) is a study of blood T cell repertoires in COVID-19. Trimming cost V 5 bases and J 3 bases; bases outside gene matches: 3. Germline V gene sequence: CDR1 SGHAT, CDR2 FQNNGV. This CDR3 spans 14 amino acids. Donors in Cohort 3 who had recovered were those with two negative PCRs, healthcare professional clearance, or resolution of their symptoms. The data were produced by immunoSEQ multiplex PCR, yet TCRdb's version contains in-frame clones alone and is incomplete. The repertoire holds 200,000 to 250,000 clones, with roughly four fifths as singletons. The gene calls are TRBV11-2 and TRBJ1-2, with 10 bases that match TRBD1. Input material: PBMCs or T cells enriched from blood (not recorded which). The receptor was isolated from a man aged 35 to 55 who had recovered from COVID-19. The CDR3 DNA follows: TGTGCCAGCAGCCTAGGACAGGGGGACTATGGCTACACCTTC. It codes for CASSLGQGDYGYTF.